These T cell receptor beta chains were read from a single sample in a study of T cells in Graves' hyperthyroidism and ophthalmopathy. TCRdb passed the multiplex PCR reads through MiXCR, listing each CDR3 protein once. The sample shows under 350,000 distinct CDR3 sequences, about 20% of them seen only once. The specimen was blood. The receptors derive from a woman between 45 and 65 years old with Graves' hyperthyroidism. Both conserved end residues are part of each CDR3. Size values are once, few and many counts, or a class for expanded clones, and some rows have none.

CDR3aa | v_gene | abundance
CASSPDGSQQPQHF | TRBV7-2 | few
CASSWASGSLSYNEQFF | TRBV19 | NA
CASSLGGTGDPDTQYF | TRBV13 | few
CASSSRLEVEQYF | TRBV18 | many
CASSDIGGRGETQYF | TRBV2 | NA
CSARDYLAGGPETQYF | TRBV20-1 | few
CASSSRPSGYTGELFF | TRBV7-3 | NA
CASSPGQRTYEQYF | TRBV28 | many
CASSFWTGGSYNSPLHF | TRBV12-3/TRBV12-4 | NA
CASSPTTSPDTQYF | TRBV6-1 | NA
CASSVGHSGGELFF | TRBV3-1 | few